The clone carrying this T cell receptor beta chain was recorded many times. Its antigen remains unknown. The data belong to a study of human T cells and chemical hapten exposure. Whole-study context: Patch tests of 0.01% DPC on the upper back were read at 6 days. Predominantly women, the patients had alopecia areata, totalis or universalis.

Indicated time point: pre-sensitization, week 0. The treatment was: therapeutic diphenylcyclopropenone sensitization with weekly scalp DPC. Total RNA was extracted from unfractionated whole blood. Using its own MiXCR run on the RACE reads, TCRdb lists one record per CDR3 protein. The table records around 380,000 distinct CDR3 sequences, about 5% of them present only once. V was trimmed by 5 bases and J by 7 bases, leaving 18 bases between them. CDR3 length: 14 residues. Germline V gene sequence: CDR1 SGHVS, CDR2 FNYEAQ. Notes on the study in general: The presence of alopecia in the donors means their immune response may differ from healthy people's.

The chain combines TRBV7-6 with TRBJ2-7; TRBD1 might be the D (5 bases). This clonotype was obtained from a woman under 30 with alopecia areata. Some clones in this sample may be carry-over from other donors' samples. This specimen consisted of whole blood, obtained in connection with sensitization to the hapten diphenylcyclopropenone (DPC). CDR3 in DNA: TGTGCCAGCAGCCCCTGGATTGGGGCACTAGAGCAGTACTTC. Its translation is CASSPWIGALEQYF.